Detailed here is one T cell receptor (beta chain). Original methodology: Estimation of nucleated cell counts was performed using reference gene primer amplification. Some clones are missing from TCRdb's copy, which holds only in-frame ones; the method was immunoSEQ multiplex PCR. V and J calls and clone size follow that table, whereas D and trimming were derived from the DNA. Altogether roughly 190,000 clones are present, 70% to 90% being singletons, with the ten largest covering 20% to 25%. This sample is part of a study of blood T cell repertoires in COVID-19. Study-wide background: Researchers got acute and convalescent COVID-19 samples from the United States, Italy and Spain. PBMCs, B-cell-depleted T cells, or T cells provided the cDNA or gDNA that made up the material.

The V gene lost 1 base and the J gene lost 5 bases, with 9 bases spanning the gap. The CDR3 spans 14 residues. Germline CDR1 reads LGHNT; CDR2 reads FRNRAP. The J gene is TRBJ1-5, the V gene TRBV12-5, with a tentative D call TRBD1 (5 bases). The material sequenced was peripheral blood. This clonotype was obtained from a man in his sixties with active or convalescent COVID-19. CDR3 amino acids: CASGLGWGDQPQHF. The CDR3 region has the DNA TGTGCTAGTGGTTTGGGTTGGGGGGATCAGCCCCAGCATTTT. The full variable domain, its missing parts supplied by reference TRBV12-5 and TRBJ1-5, is DARVTQTPRHKVTEMGQEVTMRCQPILGHNTVFWYRQTMMQGLELLAYFRNRAPLDDSGMPKDRFSAEMPDATLATLKIQPSEPRDSAVYFCASGLGWGDQPQHFGDGTRLSIL.